Following are 12 T cell receptor beta chains from one sample sequenced in a study of HIV-infected patients and healthy controls. No cell fractionation was done, so the repertoire covers all unsorted peripheral blood T cells. About 500 ng RNA was reverse transcribed with alpha and beta constant-region primers. Each of the alpha and beta chains got its own library through chain-specific third strand synthesis with indices. MiXCR was run by TCRdb on the 5' RACE reads, yielding one entry per CDR3 protein. The profile covers more than 10,000 distinct CDR3 sequences, with about 8.2% appearing a single time and about 5% taken by the ten largest. Material: blood. All receptors come from an adult in good health.

This clonotype was observed many times. This chain connects TRBV15 to TRBJ2-1, with D possibly matching TRBD2 (6 bases). With 0 bases removed from V and 15 bases from J, the gap between germline ends came to 18 bases. Germline V gene sequence: CDR1 LNHNV, CDR2 YYDKDF (reference sequence). CDR3 length: 14 residues. The CDR3, as DNA: TGTGCCACCAGCAGAGAAAGGTCTGGAGGGAGTGCGTTCTTC. Translating gives CATSRERSGGSAFF.

In this sample, this clonotype turned up many times. The V and J genes are TRBV19 and TRBJ2-1; 13 bases align to TRBD2. The V gene's germline CDR1 is LNHDA and CDR2 SQIVND (reference sequence). The CDR3 spans 13 residues. The V and J ends lost 6 bases and 7 bases, in that order; junction bases with no gene match: 0. The CDR3 DNA sequence: TGTGCCAGTAGGGGACTAGCGGGAAATGAGCAGTTCTTC. It translates to CASRGLAGNEQFF.

There are many counts of this clonotype. V usage is TRBV5-1 and J usage is TRBJ2-7; D ambiguous. CDR1 is SGHRS and CDR2 is YFSETQ in the germline V gene. This CDR3 has 15 residues. V lost 0 bases, J lost 2 bases, and 12 bases lay in between. CDR3 protein: CASSLAEARTYEQYF. Written as DNA, the CDR3 is TGCGCCAGCAGCTTGGCAGAGGCAAGGACCTACGAGCAGTACTTC. Complete variable domain (other parts from reference TRBV5-1 and TRBJ2-7): KAGVTQTPRYLIKTRGQQVTLSCSPISGHRSVSWYQQTPGQGLQFLFEYFSETQRNKGNFPGRFSGRQFSNSRSEMNVSTLELGDSALYLCASSLAEARTYEQYFGPGTRLTVT.

This clonotype ranks as medium-sized (0.01 to 0.1%). This chain links TRBV5-5 with TRBJ2-1, with 8 bases aligning to TRBD2. CDR1 is SGHKS and CDR2 is YYEKEE in the germline V gene (reference sequence). V lost 4 bases to trimming and J lost 3 bases; unmatched junction nucleotides: 6. CDR3 length: 15 amino acids. The CDR3 coding sequence is TGTGCCAGCAGCAATAGCGGGGCCCTCTACAATGAGCAGTTCTTC. As protein: CASSNSGALYNEQFF.

The V and J genes are TRBV6-2 or TRBV6-3 and TRBJ2-7; tentatively, D is TRBD1 (6 bases). Germline CDR1 and CDR2: MNHEY and SVGEGT. V lost 2 bases, J lost 4 bases, and 21 bases lay in between. The CDR3 is 17 amino acids. The CDR3 loop reads CASSYPTPGTSRYEQYF. The CDR3 nucleotides are TGTGCCAGCAGTTACCCGACCCCCGGGACAAGTCGGTACGAGCAGTACTTC.

The chain carries TRBV14 and TRBJ2-7, with 10 nucleotides matching TRBD2. Germline CDR1 SGHDN, CDR2 FVKESK. This CDR3 has 18 amino acids. V shed 0 bases, J shed 0 bases, and the junction held 8 bases outside the gene matches. The CDR3 coding sequence is TGTGCCAGCAGCCAAGATTGGCTAGCGGGGGTCCGCTCCTACGAGCAGTACTTC. Its protein product is CASSQDWLAGVRSYEQYF.

There are many counts of this clonotype. The chain carries TRBV4-1 and TRBJ2-2, with 8 bases matching TRBD1. The CDR3 runs 15 residues. From germline, CDR1 is MGHRA and CDR2 YSYEKL. J lost 0 bases, V lost 4 bases, and 1 base had no gene match. CDR3 sequence (DNA): TGCGCCAGCAGCCGACAGGGGACGAACACCGGGGAGCTGTTTTTT. It yields the protein CASSRQGTNTGELFF.

This clonotype was picked up a small number of times. CDR3 in DNA: TGTGCCAGCAGTGAACCGGGGACAGGGGGTACCTACGAGCAGTACTTC. The encoded protein is CASSEPGTGGTYEQYF. The V gene is TRBV2, the J gene TRBJ2-7, with 11 bases lining up with TRBD1. CDR1 is SNHLY, CDR2 FYNNEI, per germline. The V gene end was trimmed by 2 bases and the J gene end by 2 bases; junction bases not matched to a gene: 5. This CDR3 region has 16 residues.

In this sample, this clonotype is medium-sized. The chain has TRBV27 and TRBJ2-2; D is unresolved. The length of the CDR3 is 12 residues. From germline, CDR1 is MNHEY and CDR2 SMNVEV (reference sequence). V was clipped by 3 bases and J by 6 bases, with 5 bases between them. The CDR3 sequence: CASSLWSGELFF. CDR3 sequence (DNA): TGTGCCAGCAGTTTGTGGTCCGGGGAGCTGTTTTTT.

The chain joins TRBV25-1 to TRBJ1-1; D is undetermined. Germline CDR1 is MGHDK and CDR2 is SYGVNS. The V and J ends lost 8 bases and 2 bases respectively, with 12 bases between them. CDR3 length: 13 residues. The CDR3 region is CASYSRTNTEAFF. CDR3 DNA: TGTGCCAGCTATTCCCGCACAAACACTGAAGCTTTCTTT.

This clonotype appeared a few times. V usage is TRBV2 and J usage is TRBJ2-1, with TRBD2 matching 9 bases. Germline CDR1 is SNHLY and CDR2 is FYNNEI. Trimming removed 9 bases from V and 4 bases from J; junction bases left unmatched: 7. CDR3 length equals 14 residues. The CDR3 here is CASSGRPNYNEQFF. The CDR3 DNA reads TGTGCCAGTAGCGGGAGACCTAATTACAATGAGCAGTTCTTC. Complete variable domain (other parts from reference TRBV2 and TRBJ2-1): EPEVTQTPSHQVTQMGQEVILRCVPISNHLYFYWYRQILGQKVEFLVSFYNNEISEKSEIFDDQFSVERPDGSNFTLKIRSTKLEDSAMYFCASSGRPNYNEQFFGPGTRLTVL.

This chain's CDR3 is CAISGGNTDTQYF. CDR3 DNA: TGTGCCATCAGTGGGGGAAACACAGATACGCAGTATTTT. The chain links TRBV10-3 to TRBJ2-3; D not resolved. The germline CDR1 and CDR2 sequences are ENHRY and SYGVKD. The CDR3 totals 13 residues. V was cut by 4 bases and J by 2 bases, with 7 bases left in between.